The sequence of this TCR beta chain was determined in a study of control samples from healthy donors and cancer patients. Profiled with immunoSEQ multiplex PCR; TCRdb holds only in-frame clones, not every one. In the table there are about 180,000 clones, around nine tenths of which are singletons. This CDR3 comprises 15 residues. Germline V gene sequence: CDR1 SGHTA, CDR2 FQGNSA. V was cut by 5 bases and J by 1 base, with 11 bases left in between. The source of this sequence is a man aged 25-40 years in good health. V is TRBV7-2 and J is TRBJ2-2; D gene ambiguous. What was sequenced was blood. CDR3 nucleotides: TGTGCCAGCAGCCAGGACCGGAGGAACACCGGGGAGCTGTTTTTT. Its translation is CASSQDRRNTGELFF.